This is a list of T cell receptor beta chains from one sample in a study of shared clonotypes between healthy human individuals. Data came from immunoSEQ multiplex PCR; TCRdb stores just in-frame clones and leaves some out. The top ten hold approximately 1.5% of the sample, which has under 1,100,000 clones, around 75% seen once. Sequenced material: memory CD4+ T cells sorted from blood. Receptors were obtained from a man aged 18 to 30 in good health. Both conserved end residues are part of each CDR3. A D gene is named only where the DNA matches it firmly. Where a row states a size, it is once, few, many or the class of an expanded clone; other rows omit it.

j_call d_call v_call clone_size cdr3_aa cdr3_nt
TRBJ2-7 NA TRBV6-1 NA CASSESRGSSYEQYF TGTGCCAGCAGTGAAAGTCGGGGGAGCTCCTACGAGCAGTACTTC
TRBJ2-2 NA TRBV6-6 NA CASRRTGNTGELFF TGTGCCAGCAGACGTACAGGAAACACCGGGGAGCTGTTTTTT
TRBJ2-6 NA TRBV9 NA CASSVGGAGGANVLTF TGTGCCAGCAGCGTAGGAGGGGCTGGTGGGGCCAACGTCCTGACTTTC
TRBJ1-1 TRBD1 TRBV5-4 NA CASSPLGGRGGTEAFF TGTGCCAGCAGCCCGCTTGGGGGCAGGGGGGGCACTGAAGCTTTCTTT
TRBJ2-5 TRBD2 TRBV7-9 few CASSFGLAVAAQYF TGTGCCAGCAGCTTTGGACTAGCGGTTGCGGCCCAGTACTTC
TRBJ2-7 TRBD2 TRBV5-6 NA CASSLPSGTYEQYF TGTGCCAGCAGCTTGCCTAGCGGAACCTACGAGCAGTACTTC
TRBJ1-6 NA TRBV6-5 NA CASSYLSNSPLHF TGTGCCAGCAGTTACCTAAGTAATTCACCCCTCCACTTT
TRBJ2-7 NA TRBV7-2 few CASSRQGGGGNEQYF TGTGCCAGCAGCCGCCAGGGAGGAGGGGGCAACGAGCAGTACTTC
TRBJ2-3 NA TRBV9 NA CASSVEVGASTDTQYF TGTGCCAGCAGCGTAGAGGTCGGGGCTAGCACAGATACGCAGTATTTT
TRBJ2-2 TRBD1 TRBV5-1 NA CASSFETGGAGELFF TGCGCCAGCAGCTTTGAGACAGGGGGAGCCGGGGAGCTGTTTTTT
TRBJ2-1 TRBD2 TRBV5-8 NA CASSLVGGADNEQFF TGTGCCAGCAGCCTCGTCGGGGGGGCTGACAATGAGCAGTTCTTC
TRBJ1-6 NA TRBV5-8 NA CASSLRQSYNSPLHF TGTGCCAGCAGCTTAAGACAGAGTTATAATTCACCCCTCCACTTT
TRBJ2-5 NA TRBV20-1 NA CSVRGKETQYF TGCAGTGTCAGAGGGAAAGAGACCCAGTACTTC
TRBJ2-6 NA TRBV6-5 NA CASRGTSGANVLTF TGTGCCAGCAGGGGAACCTCTGGGGCCAACGTCCTGACTTTC
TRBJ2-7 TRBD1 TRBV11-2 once CASRLSGTGNYEQYF TGTGCCAGCAGACTTTCCGGGACAGGGAACTACGAGCAGTACTTC
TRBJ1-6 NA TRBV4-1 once CASSQEGFNSPLHF TGCGCCAGCAGCCAAGAGGGGTTTAATTCACCCCTCCACTTT
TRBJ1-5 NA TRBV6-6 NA CASRPGGNQPQHF TGTGCCAGCCGCCCGGGGGGCAATCAGCCCCAGCATTTT
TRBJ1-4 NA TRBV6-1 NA CASSELRAGVGEKLFF TGTGCCAGCAGTGAATTGCGGGCGGGTGTCGGGGAAAAACTGTTTTTT
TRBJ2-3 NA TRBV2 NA CASSETVSTDTQYF TGTGCCAGCAGTGAGACAGTCAGCACAGATACGCAGTATTTT
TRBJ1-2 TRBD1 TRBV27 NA CASSLQGDGYTF TGTGCCAGCAGTTTACAGGGGGATGGCTACACCTTC
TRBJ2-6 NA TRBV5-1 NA CASSAATGPGANVLTF TGCGCCAGCAGCGCTGCCACAGGGCCTGGGGCCAACGTCCTGACTTTC
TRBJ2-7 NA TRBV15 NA CATSRDRPYEQYF TGTGCCACCAGCAGAGACCGCCCCTACGAGCAGTACTTC
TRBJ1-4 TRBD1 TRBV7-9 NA CASSRPATDRAGEKLFF TGTGCCAGCAGCCGCCCGGCCACCGACAGGGCAGGGGAAAAACTGTTTTTT
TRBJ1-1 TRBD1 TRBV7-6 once CASSLAPQGVNTEAFF TGTGCCAGCAGCTTAGCCCCACAGGGGGTGAACACTGAAGCTTTCTTT
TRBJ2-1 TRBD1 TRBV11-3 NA CASSLEPRQGQFF TGTGCCAGCAGCTTAGAACCGCGACAGGGGCAGTTCTTC
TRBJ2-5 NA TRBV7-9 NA CASSFTGPETQYF TGTGCCAGCAGCTTTACAGGGCCGGAGACCCAGTACTTC
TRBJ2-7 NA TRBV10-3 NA CAISIQEQLGEQYF TGTGCCATCAGTATACAGGAACAGTTAGGCGAGCAGTACTTC
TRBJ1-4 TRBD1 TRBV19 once CASSIGGGTTNEKLFF TGTGCCAGTAGTATCGGAGGGGGCACAACTAATGAAAAACTGTTTTTT
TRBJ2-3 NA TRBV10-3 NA CAISDFSGDTQYF TGTGCCATCAGTGACTTTTCGGGAGATACGCAGTATTTT
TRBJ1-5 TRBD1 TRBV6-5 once CASGTGDGQPQHF TGTGCCAGCGGGACAGGGGACGGCCAGCCCCAGCATTTT
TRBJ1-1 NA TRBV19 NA CASTSRTEAFF TGTGCCAGTACCTCTAGGACTGAAGCTTTCTTT
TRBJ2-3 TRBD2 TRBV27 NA CASRSPGTSGVYTQYF TGTGCCAGCAGATCCCCCGGGACTAGCGGGGTTTATACGCAGTATTTT
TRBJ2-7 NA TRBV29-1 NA CSVEDLKDEQYF TGCAGCGTTGAAGACCTCAAAGACGAGCAGTACTTC
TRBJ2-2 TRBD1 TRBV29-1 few CSVGTGGTGELFF TGCAGCGTCGGGACAGGTGGGACCGGGGAGCTGTTTTTT
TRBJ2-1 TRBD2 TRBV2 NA CASSGTSANEQFF TGTGCCAGCAGTGGGACTAGCGCCAATGAGCAGTTCTTC
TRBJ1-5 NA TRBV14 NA CASSPIFASNQPQHF TGTGCCAGCAGCCCCATCTTTGCTAGCAATCAGCCCCAGCATTTT
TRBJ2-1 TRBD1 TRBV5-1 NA CASSSDRGRYSSYNEQFF TGCGCCAGCAGCTCGGACAGGGGGCGATACTCCTCCTACAATGAGCAGTTCTTC
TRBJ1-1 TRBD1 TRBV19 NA CASSREGGGRNTEAFF TGTGCCAGTAGTAGGGAAGGGGGCGGAAGGAACACTGAAGCTTTCTTT
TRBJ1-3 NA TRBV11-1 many CASSLSSGSGNTIYF TGTGCCAGCAGCTTATCGTCGGGCTCTGGAAACACCATATATTTT
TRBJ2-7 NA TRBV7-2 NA CASSSPPGKQYF TGTGCCAGCAGCTCCCCCCCCGGGAAGCAGTACTTC
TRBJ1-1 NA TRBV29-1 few CSAESPLVGAFF TGCAGCGCCGAATCGCCCCTTGTGGGAGCTTTCTTT
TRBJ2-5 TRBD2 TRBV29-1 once CSVVSGTSGQTQYF TGCAGCGTAGTCTCCGGGACTAGCGGCCAGACCCAGTACTTC
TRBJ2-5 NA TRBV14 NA CASSSRTESQETQYF TGTGCCAGCAGCTCCCGGACAGAGTCTCAAGAGACCCAGTACTTC
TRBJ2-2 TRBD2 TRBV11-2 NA CASSHRGLAGTGELFF TGTGCCAGCAGCCACCGAGGACTAGCGGGGACCGGGGAGCTGTTTTTT
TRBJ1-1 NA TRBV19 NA CARNGCRAFF TGTGCCAGAAACGGGTGTCGAGCTTTCTTT
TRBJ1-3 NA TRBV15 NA CATSRDDRGRGNTIYF TGTGCCACCAGCAGAGATGATAGGGGGAGAGGAAACACCATATATTTT
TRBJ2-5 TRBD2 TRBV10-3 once CAIRASGGIQETQYF TGTGCCATCAGGGCTAGCGGGGGGATACAAGAGACCCAGTACTTC
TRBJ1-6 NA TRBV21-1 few CASWSYSAHYNSPLHF TGTGCCAGCTGGTCTTACTCGGCGCACTATAATTCACCCCTCCACTTT
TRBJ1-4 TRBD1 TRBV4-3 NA CASSQSQGAGEKLFF TGCGCCAGCAGCCAAAGCCAGGGGGCGGGTGAAAAACTGTTTTTT
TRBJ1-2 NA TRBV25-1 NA CASSEVGGKGYGYTF TGTGCCAGCAGTGAGGTGGGCGGGAAAGGGTATGGCTACACCTTC
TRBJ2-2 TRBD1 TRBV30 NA CAWRIQGAAGELFF TGTGCCTGGAGGATACAGGGGGCAGCCGGGGAGCTGTTTTTT
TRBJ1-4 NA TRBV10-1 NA CASIGTVEKLFF TGCGCCAGCATTGGAACCGTTGAAAAACTGTTTTTT
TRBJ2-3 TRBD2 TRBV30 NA CAWGEREGSDTQYF TGTGCCTGGGGGGAGCGGGAGGGGTCAGATACGCAGTATTTT
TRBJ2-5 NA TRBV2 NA CALGGGSETQYF TGTGCCCTGGGAGGGGGCTCAGAGACCCAGTACTTC
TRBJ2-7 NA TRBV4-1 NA CASSRIGGSYEQYF TGCGCCAGCAGCCGCATAGGGGGCTCCTACGAGCAGTACTTC
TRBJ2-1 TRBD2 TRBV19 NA CASSIGPGRGDEQFF TGTGCCAGTAGTATAGGTCCCGGGAGGGGCGATGAGCAGTTCTTC
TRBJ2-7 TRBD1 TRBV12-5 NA CASGLGDRISSYEQYF TGTGCTAGTGGTTTGGGGGACAGAATAAGCTCCTACGAGCAGTACTTC
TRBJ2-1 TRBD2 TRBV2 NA CASHRTSGYNEQFF TGTGCCAGCCACAGGACTAGCGGATACAATGAGCAGTTCTTC
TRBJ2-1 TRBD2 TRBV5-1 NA CASSLGGSGHNEQFF TGCGCCAGCAGCTTGGGCGGGAGTGGTCACAATGAGCAGTTCTTC